These 14 T cell receptor beta chains came from one sample sequenced in a study of spatial heterogeneity in lung cancer. One entry per CDR3 protein, called by TCRdb with MiXCR from the 5' RACE reads. The sample yields under 8,000 distinct CDR3 sequences, around 3.6% seen once. Described time point: sample taken at primary tumor resection. Tumor, nontumor lung or frozen PBMC supplied whole RNA that was sequenced unsorted. This specimen was normal lung tissue next to the tumor, taken at surgery. The receptors derive from a female donor with early-stage non-small cell lung cancer.

This clonotype was seen repeatedly, ten times or more. This beta chain was picked up by a library intended for alpha chains and is off target, so its count carries little meaning. The chain joins TRBV28 to TRBJ2-3; 8 bases match TRBD1. Losses at the gene ends were 6 bases for V and 2 bases for J; bases not matched to a gene: 7. The CDR3 extends over 15 amino acids. Germline V gene sequence: CDR1 MDHEN, CDR2 SYDVKM. The CDR3 spells CASSLADRATDTQYF. In DNA form, the CDR3 reads TGTGCCAGCAGCCTCGCGGACAGGGCCACAGATACGCAGTATTTT.

This clonotype qualifies as medium-sized (0.01 to 0.1%). This beta chain turned up in a library designed for alpha chains; as an off-target read, its abundance says little. This sequence joins TRBV29-1 and TRBJ2-5, with 10 bases lining up with TRBD1. V lost 6 bases, J lost 4 bases, and 8 bases stayed unmatched. This CDR3 is built from 14 residues. The germline V gene encodes CDR1 SQVTM and CDR2 ANQGSEA. This CDR3 reads CSVDDRGRGETQYF. CDR3 sequence (DNA): TGCAGCGTAGATGACAGGGGGCGGGGAGAGACCCAGTACTTC.

This clonotype was found many times. This beta chain slipped into a library made for alpha chains as a stray read, so its size is not meaningful. V and J are TRBV3-1 and TRBJ2-7; D is unclear. V lost 3 bases, J lost 0 bases, and 12 bases lay in between. Germline-derived CDR1 and CDR2 are LGHDT and YNNKEL (reference sequence). The CDR3 totals 15 residues. CDR3 DNA: TGTGCCAGCAGCCAGATTAGAGGAAGCTCCTACGAGCAGTACTTC. Protein: CASSQIRGSSYEQYF.

This clonotype occurred a few times. This beta chain is an off-target read within a library intended for alpha chains, so its frequency means little. The V gene is TRBV2, the J gene TRBJ2-1; D gene ambiguous. Trimming took 3 bases from V and 4 from J, leaving 1 base between them. Germline V gene lookup returns CDR1 SNHLY and CDR2 FYNNEI. The CDR3 length is 11 residues. The CDR3 sequence: CASSDYNEQFF. The CDR3 bases are TGTGCCAGCAGTGATTACAATGAGCAGTTCTTC.

The sample holds many counts of this clonotype. A library prepared for alpha chains yielded this beta chain as an off-target read; its size is of little meaning. The chain joins TRBV7-2 to TRBJ1-1; D is undetermined. The CDR3 is made up of 12 amino acids. V lost 4 bases to trimming and J lost 2 bases, with 5 bases between them. The germline CDR1 and CDR2 sequences are SGHTA and FQGNSA. DNA for the CDR3: TGTGCCAGCAGCTCCTATAACACTGAAGCTTTCTTT. This translates into CASSSYNTEAFF.

Many counts were recorded for this clonotype. This beta chain represents an off-target read in a library built for alpha chains; its size is of limited meaning. The chain combines TRBV7-2 with TRBJ2-4; 7 bases fit TRBD1. The CDR3 totals 18 residues. In germline, CDR1 is SGHTA, CDR2 FQGNSA. V lost 2 bases, J lost 1 base, and 11 bases stayed unmatched. CDR3 nucleotide sequence: TGTGCCAGCAGCTTATATTATCGAGGGACAGTGGCCAAAAACATTCAGTACTTC. Its protein product is CASSLYYRGTVAKNIQYF.

This clonotype is deemed medium-sized. This beta chain is a stray read from a library made for alpha chains; its abundance is not meaningful. The rearrangement uses TRBV29-1 and TRBJ2-3, with D tentatively TRBD2 (5 bases). V was trimmed by 4 bases and J by 5 bases, leaving 10 bases between them. Germline V lookup: CDR1 SQVTM, CDR2 ANQGSEA. This CDR3 is 12 amino acids long. CDR3 nucleotide sequence: TGCAGCGTTGGAAGAGGGTTAGATACGCAGTATTTT. It yields the protein CSVGRGLDTQYF.

The sample holds many counts of this clonotype. This beta chain appears as a stray read in a library generated for alpha chains; its size is not informative. J is TRBJ2-1 and V is TRBV6-1; D not resolved. The CDR3 length is 13 residues. V was cut by 8 bases and J by 0 bases, with 8 bases left in between. CDR1 is MNHNS, CDR2 SASEGT, per germline. The CDR3 coding sequence is TGTGCCAGCCAGACAAACTCCTACAATGAGCAGTTCTTC. Translated: CASQTNSYNEQFF.

By share, this clonotype ranks as medium-sized. Being off target in a library aimed at alpha chains, this beta chain has a size of little meaning. The chain employs TRBV12-3 or TRBV12-4 and TRBJ2-2, with TRBD1 identical over 8 bases. Trimming removed 4 bases from V and 0 bases from J; junction bases left unmatched: 10. This CDR3 has 18 residues. The CDR3, as DNA: TGTGCCAGCAGTTCCCCTAGGACAGGGCCCTCGAACACCGGGGAGCTGTTTTTT. As protein: CASSSPRTGPSNTGELFF.

This clonotype was counted at least ten times. Because this beta chain is a stray read in a library intended to capture alpha chains, its abundance should not be given much weight. This chain uses TRBV7-2 with TRBJ2-5, with TRBD1 matching 7 bases. The CDR3 has 14 amino acids. With 6 bases clipped from V and 4 bases from J, the junction kept 8 bases outside the gene matches. Germline V gene sequence: CDR1 SGHTA, CDR2 FQGNSA. CDR3 region: CASSMNRGRETQYF. CDR3 sequence (DNA): TGTGCCAGCAGTATGAACAGGGGCAGAGAGACCCAGTACTTC.

This clonotype came up many times. The size of this beta chain means little, since it is a stray read in a library made for alpha chains. The chain has TRBV7-9 and TRBJ2-7; the D gene is possibly TRBD2 (7 bases). From germline, CDR1 is SEHNR and CDR2 FQNEAQ (reference sequence). Trimming left V 3 bases short and J 7 bases short, with 22 bases between. CDR3 length equals 16 residues. This CDR3 reads CASSLNSGGALSEQYF. CDR3 nucleotide sequence: TGTGCCAGCAGCTTGAATTCGGGGGGCGCATTATCGGAGCAGTACTTC.

Relative to its sample, this clonotype is medium-sized. This beta chain lies outside the target of a library built for alpha chains; its clone size means little. CDR3 protein: CSVLGGDEETQYF. CDR3 DNA sequence: TGCAGCGTACTAGGGGGCGACGAGGAGACCCAGTACTTC. V gene TRBV29-1 combines with J gene TRBJ2-5; 7 nucleotides agree with TRBD1. V dropped 6 bases and J dropped 5; count of bases not matched to a gene: 9. CDR1 is SQVTM, CDR2 ANQGSEA, per germline. The CDR3 consists of 13 residues.

This clonotype was counted many times. Since it is a stray read in a library aimed at alpha chains, this beta chain has a size that is not meaningful. The chain has TRBV6-1 and TRBJ1-5; possibly TRBD1 for D (5 bases). Germline CDR1 MNHNS, CDR2 SASEGT. Trimming stripped 6 bases from V and 1 base from J, with 10 bases between. CDR3 length: 14 amino acids. In DNA form, the CDR3 reads TGTGCCAGCAGCGGTGGACAAAGCAATCAGCCCCAGCATTTT. Its protein is CASSGGQSNQPQHF.

This clonotype was found many times. This beta chain turned up in a library designed for alpha chains; as an off-target read, its abundance says little. The chain joins TRBV28 to TRBJ1-2; D not certain. This CDR3 spans 14 amino acids. From germline, CDR1 is MDHEN and CDR2 SYDVKM. The V end lost 2 bases, the J end lost 6 bases, and 13 bases lay between the germline ends. In nucleotides, the CDR3 is TGTGCCAGCAGTTTACCGGAGAGGGTAAATGGCTACACCTTC. Translated: CASSLPERVNGYTF.